This T cell receptor (beta chain) emerged from a study of blood T cell repertoires in COVID-19. Looking at the study overall: Samples came from the United States, Italy and Spain, spanning acute and convalescent COVID-19.

Original processing notes: Estimation of nucleated cell counts relied on the amplification of reference gene primers. Only in-frame clones appear in the TCRdb table, and some are missing; sequencing was by immunoSEQ multiplex PCR. The V and J calls and clone size come from that table; D and trimming were worked out from the DNA. This table holds tens of thousands of clones, roughly four fifths found once. Germline lookup yields CDR1 MNHEY and CDR2 SMNVEV (reference sequence). This CDR3 is built from 16 residues. The germline V and J ends were trimmed by 5 bases and 2 bases, with 17 bases remaining between them.

This clonotype was obtained from a middle-aged man with active or convalescent COVID-19. The sequenced sample was peripheral blood. The chain combines TRBV27 with TRBJ2-3, with D possibly TRBD1 on 6 matching bases. The CDR3 DNA reads TGTGCCAGCAGTAATACAGGGTACCCACTCACAGATACGCAGTATTTT. Its translation: CASSNTGYPLTDTQYF.